Sequencing of this TCR beta chain was carried out in a study of T cells after yellow fever vaccination. Regarding the study as a whole: Bulk-population clonotypes that are abundant could appear as contaminants in FACS-sorted repertoires. The appearance of a small share of clonotypes in both CD4 and CD8 compartments was observed.

This clonotype was counted at least ten times. The antigen remains undetermined. A process of 5'RACE template switching, which added a universal primer site and UMIs, was used to make TCR cDNA. TCRdb processed the 5' RACE reads anew with MiXCR; each CDR3 protein has one entry. Of under 200,000 distinct CDR3 sequences listed, 9.5% to 12% are singletons. V lost 4 bases and J 5 bases, leaving 14 bases between the germline ends. The CDR3 extends over 14 amino acids. CDR1 MNHEY and CDR2 SVGAGI come from the germline V gene. The sequencing here drew on CD8+ T cells sorted from PBMCs, taken 15 days after the yellow fever booster vaccination. The receptor's source is a man younger than 30 who received the YFV17D yellow fever vaccine. J is TRBJ1-1 and V is TRBV6-5; tentatively, D is TRBD1 (6 bases). The CDR3 is CASSLQGGGTEAFF. Written as DNA, the CDR3 is TGTGCCAGCAGTTTACAGGGCGGGGGGACTGAAGCTTTCTTT.